This T cell receptor (beta chain) was sequenced during a study of Graves' ophthalmopathy and Graves' hyperthyroidism. As the template, RNA transcripts were used to amplify TCR beta CDR3 regions. First-round RT-PCR employed HTBI primers, with a second-round multiplex PCR after it. TCRdb re-called the multiplex PCR reads with MiXCR, one entry per CDR3 protein. The sample holds 300,000 to 450,000 distinct CDR3 sequences, about a sixth seen once. This CDR3 region has 14 residues. J was trimmed by 3 bases and V by 6 bases; bases with no gene match: 2. This clonotype was seen ten or more times. Its antigen remains unknown. The authors diagnosed from clinical symptoms, serum thyroxine, TRAb, thyroid ultrasound and orbital computed tomography. A volume of around 9.5 ml of fresh peripheral blood supplied the PBMCs. Study results and caveats: Blood repertoires reportedly contained most expanded thyroid clonotypes above 0.001 frequency.

The sequenced material came from peripheral blood. The receptor's source is an adult woman with stable Graves' hyperthyroidism. The genes are TRBV12-3 or TRBV12-4 and TRBJ2-7; 13 bases map to TRBD2. This chain's CDR3 is CASRGTSGIYEQYF. The CDR3 DNA reads as TGTGCCAGCAGAGGGACTAGCGGGATCTACGAGCAGTACTTC.